A selection of T cell receptor beta chains follows, all from one sample in a study of Ad26.COV2.S vaccination and SARS-CoV-2 variants. Profiled with immunoSEQ multiplex PCR; TCRdb holds only in-frame clones, not every one. The sample lists more than 150,000 clones; around nine tenths were seen once. The specimen was peripheral blood, collected after recovery from COVID-19. The receptors stem from a human donor who had recovered from COVID-19. The CDR3 runs from the conserved cysteine through the conserved F or W. A D gene is named only where the DNA matches it firmly. Only some rows state a clone size, as once, few, many or a class for expanded clones.

clone_size: -
v_call: TRBV6-5
d_call: TRBD2
j_call: TRBJ2-7
cdr3_aa: CASTGGDEQYF
cdr3_nt: TGTGCCAGCACGGGGGGGGACGAGCAGTACTTC

clone_size: few
v_call: TRBV5-1
d_call: -
j_call: TRBJ1-2
cdr3_aa: CASSEDSYDGYTF
cdr3_nt: TGCGCCAGCAGCGAGGACAGCTACGATGGCTACACCTTC

clone_size: once
v_call: TRBV6-5
d_call: TRBD2
j_call: TRBJ2-7
cdr3_aa: CASSLPGGEGYEQYF
cdr3_nt: TGTGCCAGCAGTCTCCCGGGGGGTGAAGGGTACGAGCAGTACTTC

clone_size: -
v_call: TRBV3-1/TRBV3-2
d_call: -
j_call: TRBJ2-7
cdr3_aa: CASSLIGEQYF
cdr3_nt: TGTGCCAGCAGCCTTATAGGGGAGCAGTACTTC

clone_size: -
v_call: TRBV2
d_call: -
j_call: TRBJ2-7
cdr3_aa: CASVEGTGEQYF
cdr3_nt: TGTGCCAGCGTGGAAGGGACGGGGGAGCAGTACTTC

clone_size: -
v_call: TRBV6-5
d_call: TRBD1
j_call: TRBJ2-7
cdr3_aa: CASTPTGGWEQYF
cdr3_nt: TGTGCCAGCACCCCGACAGGGGGCTGGGAGCAGTACTTC

clone_size: -
v_call: TRBV6-5
d_call: TRBD1
j_call: TRBJ1-3
cdr3_aa: CASSNRGSGNTIYF
cdr3_nt: TGTGCCAGCAGCAACAGGGGATCTGGAAACACCATATATTTT

clone_size: -
v_call: TRBV5-5
d_call: TRBD2
j_call: TRBJ2-1
cdr3_aa: CASSLEAGGIYNEQFF
cdr3_nt: TGTGCCAGCAGCTTGGAGGCGGGAGGAATCTACAATGAGCAGTTCTTC

clone_size: once
v_call: TRBV29-1
d_call: -
j_call: TRBJ2-1
cdr3_aa: CSVTMGPSLYNEQFF
cdr3_nt: TGCAGCGTTACAATGGGCCCATCCCTTTACAATGAGCAGTTCTTC

clone_size: -
v_call: TRBV9
d_call: TRBD2
j_call: TRBJ2-7
cdr3_aa: CASSVAGTRNEQYF
cdr3_nt: TGTGCCAGCAGCGTAGCCGGGACTAGAAACGAGCAGTACTTC

clone_size: -
v_call: TRBV4-1
d_call: TRBD1
j_call: TRBJ2-1
cdr3_aa: CASSPKWDSLPYEQFF
cdr3_nt: TGCGCCAGCAGCCCAAAGTGGGACAGCCTCCCCTATGAGCAGTTCTTC

clone_size: -
v_call: TRBV5-1
d_call: TRBD2
j_call: TRBJ2-3
cdr3_aa: CASSPGLAGLIATDTQYF
cdr3_nt: TGCGCCAGCAGCCCGGGACTAGCGGGACTGATTGCGACAGATACGCAGTATTTT

clone_size: -
v_call: TRBV4-1
d_call: -
j_call: TRBJ1-3
cdr3_aa: CASSQAGTFGNTIYF
cdr3_nt: TGCGCCAGCAGCCAAGCCGGGACGTTCGGAAACACCATATATTTT

clone_size: -
v_call: TRBV5-1
d_call: TRBD1
j_call: TRBJ2-3
cdr3_aa: CASSLQGARSTDTQYF
cdr3_nt: TGCGCCAGCAGCTTACAGGGGGCGAGAAGTACAGATACGCAGTATTTT

clone_size: -
v_call: TRBV12-3/TRBV12-4
d_call: TRBD1
j_call: TRBJ2-7
cdr3_aa: CASSLDRVHEQYF
cdr3_nt: TGTGCCAGCAGCCTGGACAGGGTGCACGAGCAGTACTTC

clone_size: -
v_call: TRBV7-8
d_call: -
j_call: TRBJ1-3
cdr3_aa: CASGPGARGGNTIYF
cdr3_nt: TGTGCCAGCGGACCAGGGGCCCGAGGGGGAAACACCATATATTTT

clone_size: -
v_call: TRBV11-2
d_call: -
j_call: TRBJ2-7
cdr3_aa: CASSGGRIVYEQYF
cdr3_nt: TGTGCCAGCAGCGGCGGACGGATCGTCTACGAGCAGTACTTC

clone_size: -
v_call: TRBV27
d_call: TRBD2
j_call: TRBJ2-7
cdr3_aa: CASSLSPGGYEQYF
cdr3_nt: TGTGCCAGCAGTTTATCGCCGGGAGGGTACGAGCAGTACTTC

clone_size: -
v_call: TRBV10-3
d_call: -
j_call: TRBJ2-3
cdr3_aa: CAIKVGQSTDTQYF
cdr3_nt: TGTGCCATCAAGGTAGGACAGTCCACAGATACGCAGTATTTT

clone_size: -
v_call: TRBV5-1
d_call: -
j_call: TRBJ2-3
cdr3_aa: CASSSRDSDRTDTQYF
cdr3_nt: TGCGCCAGCAGCTCCCGGGATTCGGACCGGACAGATACGCAGTATTTT

clone_size: -
v_call: TRBV3-1/TRBV3-2
d_call: -
j_call: TRBJ2-2
cdr3_aa: CASSHGQLTGELFF
cdr3_nt: TGTGCCAGCAGCCACGGACAACTCACCGGGGAGCTGTTTTTT

clone_size: -
v_call: TRBV9
d_call: -
j_call: TRBJ2-7
cdr3_aa: CASSGGGSAASYEQYF
cdr3_nt: TGTGCCAGCAGCGGTGGAGGGTCAGCGGCCTCCTACGAGCAGTACTTC

clone_size: -
v_call: TRBV11-2
d_call: -
j_call: TRBJ2-1
cdr3_aa: CASSLDIWVQFF
cdr3_nt: TGTGCCAGCAGCTTAGATATCTGGGTCCAGTTCTTC

clone_size: -
v_call: TRBV25-1
d_call: -
j_call: TRBJ2-3
cdr3_aa: CASSWTESTDTQYF
cdr3_nt: TGTGCCAGCAGCTGGACAGAGAGCACAGATACGCAGTATTTT

clone_size: -
v_call: TRBV13
d_call: TRBD1
j_call: TRBJ2-1
cdr3_aa: CASSARTGPEQFF
cdr3_nt: TGTGCCAGCAGCGCCCGGACAGGCCCTGAGCAGTTCTTC

clone_size: -
v_call: TRBV29-1
d_call: -
j_call: TRBJ2-7
cdr3_aa: CSVVEGAEQYF
cdr3_nt: TGCAGCGTTGTGGAGGGGGCCGAGCAGTACTTC

clone_size: -
v_call: TRBV28
d_call: -
j_call: TRBJ2-7
cdr3_aa: CASSFSTLGGASSTSLGQYF
cdr3_nt: -

clone_size: -
v_call: TRBV9
d_call: TRBD2
j_call: TRBJ2-3
cdr3_aa: CASSVGTSGVDTQYF
cdr3_nt: TGTGCCAGCAGCGTAGGAACTAGCGGGGTAGATACGCAGTATTTT

clone_size: -
v_call: TRBV2
d_call: TRBD1
j_call: TRBJ1-2
cdr3_aa: CASSEQPGTGEGYTF
cdr3_nt: TGTGCCAGCAGTGAACAGCCCGGGACAGGGGAAGGCTACACCTTC

clone_size: -
v_call: TRBV5-4
d_call: -
j_call: TRBJ1-2
cdr3_aa: CASSLGGNYGYTF
cdr3_nt: TGTGCCAGCAGCTTGGGGGGTAACTATGGCTACACCTTC

clone_size: -
v_call: TRBV28
d_call: TRBD2
j_call: TRBJ2-2
cdr3_aa: CASSLGGVAGYTGELFF
cdr3_nt: TGTGCCAGCAGCCTAGGGGGAGTAGCGGGGTACACCGGGGAGCTGTTTTTT

clone_size: -
v_call: TRBV11-2
d_call: TRBD1
j_call: TRBJ2-7
cdr3_aa: CASSLPYRDRNYEQYF
cdr3_nt: TGTGCCAGCAGCCTGCCGTACCGGGACAGAAACTACGAGCAGTACTTC

clone_size: -
v_call: TRBV19
d_call: TRBD2
j_call: TRBJ2-5
cdr3_aa: CARARTSGLQETQYF
cdr3_nt: TGTGCCAGGGCCCGGACTAGCGGGTTACAAGAGACCCAGTACTTC

clone_size: -
v_call: TRBV7-3
d_call: -
j_call: TRBJ2-5
cdr3_aa: CASSSLIQETQYF
cdr3_nt: TGTGCCAGCAGCTCGCTCATCCAAGAGACCCAGTACTTC

clone_size: -
v_call: TRBV7-9
d_call: -
j_call: TRBJ1-6
cdr3_aa: CASSLAAGNNNSPLHF
cdr3_nt: TGTGCCAGCAGCTTAGCGGCGGGGAACAATAATTCACCCCTCCACTTT

clone_size: -
v_call: TRBV2
d_call: -
j_call: TRBJ1-1
cdr3_aa: CASSHSRSPNEAFF
cdr3_nt: TGTGCCAGCAGCCACTCAAGGAGCCCGAATGAAGCTTTCTTT

clone_size: -
v_call: TRBV11-2
d_call: TRBD2
j_call: TRBJ2-1
cdr3_aa: CASSTGLAGEQFF
cdr3_nt: TGTGCCAGCAGCACCGGACTAGCGGGTGAGCAGTTCTTC

clone_size: -
v_call: TRBV18
d_call: -
j_call: TRBJ1-1
cdr3_aa: CASSPRGGLNTEAFF
cdr3_nt: TGTGCCAGCTCACCGCGTGGTGGGTTGAACACTGAAGCTTTCTTT

clone_size: -
v_call: TRBV2
d_call: -
j_call: TRBJ2-1
cdr3_aa: CASSDLNRIRYNEQFF
cdr3_nt: TGTGCCAGCAGTGACCTCAACAGGATACGTTACAATGAGCAGTTCTTC

clone_size: -
v_call: TRBV5-1
d_call: -
j_call: TRBJ2-3
cdr3_aa: CASSPLPGYTQYF
cdr3_nt: TGCGCCAGCAGCCCCCTGCCCGGCTATACGCAGTATTTT

clone_size: -
v_call: TRBV7-2
d_call: TRBD2
j_call: TRBJ2-2
cdr3_aa: CASSLRLAGLAGTGELFF
cdr3_nt: TGTGCCAGCAGCTTAAGGCTAGCGGGGCTCGCTGGCACCGGGGAGCTGTTTTTT